The clone carrying this T cell receptor beta chain has at least ten counts. Its antigen is still unknown. This sample is part of a study of identifying expanded T cells in peripheral blood. V lost 5 bases to trimming and J lost 5 bases, with 16 bases between them. CDR1 and CDR2 from the germline V gene are LNHDA and SQIVND (reference sequence). The CDR3 has 14 residues. Study-level points and caveats: Over approximately two and four weeks, about 17 and 20 clones changed, versus approximately 1.2 between replicates. Clone count variance between approximately two-week samples rose with total template count.

Healthy donors had no documented immune events, such as infections, while sampled. The data were produced by immunoSEQ multiplex PCR, yet TCRdb's version contains in-frame clones alone and is incomplete. The repertoire holds some 65,000 clones, approximately 83% seen once, with 15% to 20% in the top ten. The chain combines TRBV19 with TRBJ2-7; the D call may be TRBD1 or TRBD2 (5 bases each). The origin of this receptor is a person between 18 and 69 years old in good health. The sequenced sample consisted of blood. The CDR3 is CASSAWGSNDEQYF. The CDR3 nucleotides are TGTGCCAGTAGTGCTTGGGGGAGTAACGACGAGCAGTACTTC.